Below, 8 T cell receptor beta chains from the same sample are listed, as sequenced in a study of T cell changes during pregnancy in multiple sclerosis. Generated by immunoSEQ multiplex PCR, the TCRdb table keeps only in-frame clones and is missing some. Altogether tens of thousands of clones are present, roughly 94% being singletons, with the ten largest covering roughly 1.5%. This specimen consisted of peripheral blood, obtained after pregnancy. The receptors originated from a female donor with multiple sclerosis, enrolled in a pregnancy study.

The chain carries TRBV6-5 and TRBJ1-1; D is unresolved. Trimming left V 5 bases short and J 1 base short, with 11 bases between. The CDR3 has 14 amino acids. Looked up from germline, CDR1 is MNHEY and CDR2 is SVGAGI. CDR3 coding DNA: TGTGCCAGCAGTCATTCGACGGGGAACACTGAAGCTTTCTTT. It yields the protein CASSHSTGNTEAFF.

This clone was detected once. The chain has TRBV30 and TRBJ2-5, with 8 positions matching TRBD2. V shed 6 bases, J shed 5 bases, and the junction held 8 bases outside the gene matches. The CDR3 loop spans 13 amino acids. Per the germline V gene, CDR1 is GTSNPN and CDR2 is SVGIG (reference sequence). CDR3 protein: CACTRGGVETQYF. In DNA, the CDR3 is TGTGCCTGCACACGGGGGGGAGTTGAGACCCAGTACTTC.

The chain has TRBV10-1 and TRBJ1-4; D remains unclear. With 2 bases removed from V and 8 bases from J, the gap between germline ends came to 18 bases. From germline, CDR1 is WNHNN and CDR2 SYGVQD (reference sequence). The CDR3 runs to 16 residues. The CDR3 region has the DNA TGCGCCAGCAGTGAGGGCATCGAGGGATTGGGGGAAAAACTGTTTTTT. This sequence encodes CASSEGIEGLGEKLFF.

This chain connects TRBV6-1 to TRBJ2-5, with D perhaps matching TRBD1 (6 bases). Trimming stripped 1 base from V and 5 bases from J, with 11 bases between. Per germline, CDR1 MNHNS and CDR2 SASEGT. The CDR3 extends over 14 amino acids. The CDR3 nucleotides are TGTGCCAGCAGTGAAGGTTGGGGGCTGGAGACCCAGTACTTC. This gives the protein CASSEGWGLETQYF.

This chain uses TRBV28 with TRBJ2-2; 12 bases align to TRBD2. The CDR3 is 16 amino acids. Trimming at V came to 6 bases and at J to 2 bases, leaving 4 bases not matched to a gene. Germline V lookup: CDR1 MDHEN, CDR2 SYDVKM. CDR3 protein: CASRRGLAGNTGELFF. The CDR3 nucleotides read TGTGCCAGCAGACGAGGACTAGCGGGAAACACCGGGGAGCTGTTTTTT.

The V and J genes are TRBV2 and TRBJ1-6; D may be TRBD1 (5 bases). The CDR3 is made up of 15 amino acids. V gave up 5 bases and J gave up 8 bases, with 16 bases separating them. Germline-derived CDR1 and CDR2 are SNHLY and FYNNEI. The CDR3 DNA is TGTGCCAGCAGTCCCGACTTAGGGGCGGATTCACCCCTCCACTTT. Encoded protein: CASSPDLGADSPLHF.

This chain connects TRBV7-9 to TRBJ1-1, with a weak D call TRBD1 (5 bases). CDR1 is SEHNR, CDR2 FQNEAQ, per germline (reference sequence). Trimming stripped 1 base from V and 3 bases from J, with 6 bases between. The length of the CDR3 is 13 residues. The CDR3 spells CASSLEGDTEAFF. The CDR3 DNA reads TGTGCCAGCAGCTTAGAAGGGGACACTGAAGCTTTCTTT.

The chain links TRBV11-2 to TRBJ1-4; 9 bases align to TRBD1. Germline V CDR1 and CDR2: SGHAT, FQNNGV. V dropped 4 bases and J dropped 6; count of bases not matched to a gene: 9. The CDR3 consists of 16 residues. CDR3 DNA: TGTGCCAGCAGCTATAATCCGGGACAGGGTTATGAAAAACTGTTTTTT. It codes for CASSYNPGQGYEKLFF.